This T cell receptor (beta chain) was found in a study of radiation and T cells in renal cell carcinoma. The CDR3 has 12 residues. Trimming shortened V by 5 bases and J by 7 bases, and 9 bases separated the two germline ends. Germline loops: CDR1 SEHNR, CDR2 FQNEAQ (reference sequence). Documented time point: blood 2 weeks post-SBRT. Treatment reported: 15 Gy SBRT to primary tumor, nephrectomy 4 weeks later. Repertoires were generated with immunoSEQ multiplex PCR, while TCRdb's copy carries only in-frame clones and drops some. This table has just over 150,000 clones, about 91% appearing once. Only a few counts were recorded for this clone.

The rearrangement links TRBV7-9 to TRBJ2-1; D is ambiguous. The TCR comes from a woman aged 50 to 60 with renal cell carcinoma. Sequenced material: blood, taken from a patient whose treatment included radiotherapy and nephrectomy. CDR3 in amino acids: CASSSRRNEQFF. CDR3 DNA: TGTGCCAGCAGCAGCCGACGGAATGAGCAGTTCTTC.